This T cell receptor (beta chain) originates from a study of tumor and adjacent non-tumor tissue in lung cancer. Study overall: The cohort had 12 adenocarcinoma, a couple of squamous cell and 1 small cell patients.

The CDR3 contains 14 residues. From germline, CDR1 is SQVTM and CDR2 ANQGSEA. V gave up 4 bases and J gave up 5 bases; unmatched junction bases: 6. This clonotype was detected ten times or more. This sample's RNA came from whole unsorted tissue. Three rounds of nested PCR, following a modified ARM-PCR protocol, produced the TCRbeta library. A single record per CDR3 protein comes from TCRdb applying MiXCR to the multiplex PCR reads. The table has 70,000 or so distinct CDR3 sequences, roughly 56% seen once. The receptor comes from a man over 45 with non-small cell lung cancer. The V and J genes are TRBV29-1 and TRBJ2-5, with 11 nucleotides matching TRBD2. Sequenced: lung tumor tissue. The CDR3 protein is CSVVLAGGLETQYF. As DNA, the CDR3 is TGCAGCGTTGTCTTAGCGGGGGGGCTGGAGACCCAGTACTTC. Full variable domain (rest looked up from reference TRBV29-1 and TRBJ2-5): SAVISQKPSRDICQRGTSLTIQCQVDSQVTMMFWYRQQPGQSLTLIATANQGSEATYESGFVIDKFPISRPNLTFSTLTVSNMSPEDSSIYLCSVVLAGGLETQYFGPGTRLLVL.